The rows below give T cell receptor beta chains drawn from one sample of a study of Ad26.COV2.S vaccination and SARS-CoV-2 variants. Repertoires were generated with immunoSEQ multiplex PCR, while TCRdb's copy carries only in-frame clones and drops some. The sample has about half a million clones, roughly nine tenths seen once. The sequenced sample was peripheral blood, obtained in a trial of Ad26.COV2.S vaccine versus placebo. These receptors all stem from a person aged 18 to 59 who received the Ad26.COV2.S COVID-19 vaccine or a placebo. CDR3s include the opening cysteine and the closing phenylalanine or tryptophan. Each record gives: clone size, D gene, V gene, J gene, CDR3 DNA, CDR3 protein. A D gene is named only where the DNA matches it firmly. Not every row has a clone size; where given, it reads once, few, many or a size class.

>-|TRBD2|TRBV28|TRBJ2-3
TGTGCCAGCAGTCCACGACTAGCAGGCGCAGATACGCAGTATTTT
CASSPRLAGADTQYF
>-|TRBD1|TRBV10-3|TRBJ1-2
TGTGCCATCAGAGATGTTAAGACAGGGAGGGATGACTATGGCTACACCTTC
CAIRDVKTGRDDYGYTF
>once|-|TRBV7-9|TRBJ2-7
TGTGCCAGCAGCCGTACCTACGAGCAGTACTTC
CASSRTYEQYF
>-|-|TRBV27|TRBJ2-1
TGTGCCAGCATGGTGCGGCAGGGTAGGGGTCCCTACAATGAGCAGTTCTTC
CASMVRQGRGPYNEQFF
>-|TRBD1|TRBV30|TRBJ1-3
TGTGCCTGGAGCGGACAGGGACCGTACACCATATATTTT
CAWSGQGPYTIYF
>-|-|TRBV27|TRBJ2-3
TGTGCCAGCAGTTACGAGGGAAATACGCAGTATTTT
CASSYEGNTQYF
>-|TRBD1|TRBV5-1|TRBJ1-2
TGCGCCAGCAGCTTGGCCGGGACAGGGGACGGCTACACCTTC
CASSLAGTGDGYTF
>-|TRBD1|TRBV19|TRBJ1-2
TGTGCCAGTAGTACCTGGACAGGGGAAGCTAACTATGGCTACACCTTC
CASSTWTGEANYGYTF
>-|-|TRBV9|TRBJ2-7
TGTGCCAGCAGCGTAGGTTCGGTTTCCTCCTACGAGCAGTACTTC
CASSVGSVSSYEQYF
>-|-|TRBV11-2|TRBJ2-1
TGTGCCAGCGGTTACAATGAGCAGTTCTTC
CASGYNEQFF
>-|-|TRBV11-2|TRBJ2-4
TGTGCCAGCAGCCCTTTTGGTCTGGGAACCAAAAACATTCAGTACTTC
CASSPFGLGTKNIQYF
>-|-|TRBV7-8|TRBJ2-3
TGTGCCAGCAGCCAACAGGGGACGCGGGGAGATACGCAGTATTTT
CASSQQGTRGDTQYF
>-|-|TRBV27|TRBJ1-2
TGTGCCAGCAGTCAAGCGACAGGAAACTATGGCTACACCTTC
CASSQATGNYGYTF
>-|TRBD2|TRBV6-6|TRBJ2-1
TGTGCCAGCAGTTACTCGCCCCGGGAGGGGGAGCAGTTCTTC
CASSYSPREGEQFF
>-|TRBD2|TRBV18|TRBJ2-7
TGTGCCAGCTCACCACTCGAGGGACTAGTCTACGAGCAGTACTTC
CASSPLEGLVYEQYF
>few|TRBD1|TRBV18|TRBJ1-1
TGTGCCAGCTCACCAAAGGGACAGGGGATGAACACTGAAGCTTTCTTT
CASSPKGQGMNTEAFF
>-|TRBD1|TRBV24-1|TRBJ1-1
TGTGCCACCAGTGAAGGGACAGGTGAAGCTTTCTTT
CATSEGTGEAFF
>-|TRBD1|TRBV27|TRBJ2-1
TGTGCCAGCAGGGGACAGGGTACCCATGAGCAGTTCTTC
CASRGQGTHEQFF
>-|-|TRBV20-1|TRBJ2-1
TGCAGTGCTAGTGAGATGGGCCTAGCCCTCTACAATGAGCAGTTCTTC
CSASEMGLALYNEQFF
>-|-|TRBV7-9|TRBJ2-5
TGTGCCAGCAGCTTGCTAGCTGGAAGGGGAGAGACCCAGTACTTC
CASSLLAGRGETQYF
>once|-|TRBV15|TRBJ2-6
TGTGCCACCAGCAGAAAGACAGTTTCCGAATCTGGGGCCAACGTCCTGACTTTC
CATSRKTVSESGANVLTF
>-|-|TRBV30|TRBJ1-2
TGTGCCTGGCAGACGGCGAACTATGGCTACACCTTC
CAWQTANYGYTF
>-|TRBD1|TRBV7-9|TRBJ2-3
TGTGCCAGCAGCTTAGCCCGGGACAGCCCTTTCACAGATACGCAGTATTTT
CASSLARDSPFTDTQYF
>-|-|TRBV13|TRBJ2-5
TGTGCCAGCAGCTTAGTCGGGATGGAGACCCAGTACTTC
CASSLVGMETQYF
>-|TRBD1|TRBV19|TRBJ1-5
TGTGCCAGCCACTCCCGGACAGGGGGCAATCAGCCCCAGCATTTT
CASHSRTGGNQPQHF
>-|-|TRBV28|TRBJ1-5
TGTGCCAGCAGTTCTACAGGGCCAGGCAATCAGCCCCAGCATTTT
CASSSTGPGNQPQHF
>-|TRBD1|TRBV5-1|TRBJ1-2
TGCGCCAGCAGCGTAGGGACAGGGTTCTATGGCTACACCTTC
CASSVGTGFYGYTF
>-|TRBD1|TRBV15|TRBJ2-6
TGTGCCACCAGCAAGATTAAAGGGACAGGGATTTCCTCTGGGGCCAACGTCCTGACTTTC
CATSKIKGTGISSGANVLTF
>-|TRBD1|TRBV5-5|TRBJ1-4
TGTGCCAGCAGCTTAGGGGGACAGGAAAAACTGTTTTTT
CASSLGGQEKLFF
>-|-|TRBV28|TRBJ2-1
TGTGCCAGCAGTTTATACGTCTCGCCCAATGAGCAGTTCTTC
CASSLYVSPNEQFF
>-|-|TRBV29-1|TRBJ2-6
TGCAGCGTTGCCGGGTCCACCGCTGGGGCCAACGTCCTGACTTTC
CSVAGSTAGANVLTF
>-|-|TRBV2|TRBJ2-2
TGTGCCAGCATACAGTTTACGAACACCGGGGAGCTGTTTTTT
CASIQFTNTGELFF